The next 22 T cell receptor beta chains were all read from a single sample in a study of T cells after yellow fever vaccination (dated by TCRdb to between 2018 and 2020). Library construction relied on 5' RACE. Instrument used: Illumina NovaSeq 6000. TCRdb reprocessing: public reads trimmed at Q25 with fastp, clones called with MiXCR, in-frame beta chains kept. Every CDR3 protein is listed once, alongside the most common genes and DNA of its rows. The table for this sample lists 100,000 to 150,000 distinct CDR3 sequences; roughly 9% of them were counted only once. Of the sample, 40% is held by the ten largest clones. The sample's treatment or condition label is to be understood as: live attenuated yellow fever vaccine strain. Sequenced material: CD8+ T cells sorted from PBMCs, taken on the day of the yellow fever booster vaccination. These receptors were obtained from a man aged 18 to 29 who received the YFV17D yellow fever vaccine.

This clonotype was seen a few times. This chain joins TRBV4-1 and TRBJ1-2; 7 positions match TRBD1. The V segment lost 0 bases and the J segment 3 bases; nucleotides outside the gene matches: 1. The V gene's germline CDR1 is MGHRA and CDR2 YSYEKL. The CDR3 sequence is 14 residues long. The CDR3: CASSQEGQYYGYTF. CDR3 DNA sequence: TGCGCCAGCAGCCAAGAGGGACAGTACTATGGCTACACCTTC.

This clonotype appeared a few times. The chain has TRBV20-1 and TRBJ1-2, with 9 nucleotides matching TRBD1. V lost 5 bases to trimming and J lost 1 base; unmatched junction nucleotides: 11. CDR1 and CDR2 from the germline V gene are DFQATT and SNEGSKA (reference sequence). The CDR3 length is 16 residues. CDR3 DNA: TGCAGTGCTTTAACAGGGGGCGAAGATAATAACTATGGCTACACCTTC. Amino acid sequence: CSALTGGEDNNYGYTF.

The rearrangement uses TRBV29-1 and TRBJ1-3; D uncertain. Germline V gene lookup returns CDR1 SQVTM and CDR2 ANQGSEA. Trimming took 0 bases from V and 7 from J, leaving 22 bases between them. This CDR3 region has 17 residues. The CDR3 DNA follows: TGCAGCGTTGAAGATTGGGCAGTGAAGGGATCCGGCAACACCATATATTTT. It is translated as CSVEDWAVKGSGNTIYF.

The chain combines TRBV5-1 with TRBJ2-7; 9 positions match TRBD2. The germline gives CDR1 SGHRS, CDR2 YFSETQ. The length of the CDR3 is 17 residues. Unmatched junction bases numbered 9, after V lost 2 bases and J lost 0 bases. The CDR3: CASSLTGLAGTSYEQYF. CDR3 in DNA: TGCGCCAGCAGCTTAACGGGGCTAGCGGGGACCTCCTACGAGCAGTACTTC.

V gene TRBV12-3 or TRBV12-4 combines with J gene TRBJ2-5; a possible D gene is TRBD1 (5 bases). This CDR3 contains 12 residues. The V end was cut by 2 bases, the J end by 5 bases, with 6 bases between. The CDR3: CASSLPGETQYF. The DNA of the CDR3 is TGTGCCAGCAGTTTACCAGGGGAGACCCAGTACTTC.

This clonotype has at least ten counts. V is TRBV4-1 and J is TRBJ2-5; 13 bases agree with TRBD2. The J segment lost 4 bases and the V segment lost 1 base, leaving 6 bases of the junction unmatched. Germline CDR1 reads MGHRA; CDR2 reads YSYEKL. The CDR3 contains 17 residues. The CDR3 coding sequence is TGCGCCAGCAGCCAAGCCACTAGCGGGGGGGCCCGAGAGACCCAGTACTTC. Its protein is CASSQATSGGARETQYF.

The CDR3 loop reads CASRLTGTGTENEQFF. The CDR3 DNA reads TGTGCCAGCAGACTCACCGGGACAGGGACAGAGAATGAGCAGTTCTTC. This chain connects TRBV28 to TRBJ2-1, with TRBD1 identical over 9 bases. The CDR3 spans 16 residues. Germline V gene lookup returns CDR1 MDHEN and CDR2 SYDVKM. Trimming took 6 bases from V and 7 from J; bases not matched to a gene: 13.

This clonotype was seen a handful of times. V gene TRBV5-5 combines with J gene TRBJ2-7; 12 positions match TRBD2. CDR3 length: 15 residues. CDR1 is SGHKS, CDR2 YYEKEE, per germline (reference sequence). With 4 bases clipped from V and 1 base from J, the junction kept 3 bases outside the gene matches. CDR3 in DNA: TGTGCCAGCAGCCCCGGACTAGCGGGGTCCTACGAGCAGTACTTC. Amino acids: CASSPGLAGSYEQYF.

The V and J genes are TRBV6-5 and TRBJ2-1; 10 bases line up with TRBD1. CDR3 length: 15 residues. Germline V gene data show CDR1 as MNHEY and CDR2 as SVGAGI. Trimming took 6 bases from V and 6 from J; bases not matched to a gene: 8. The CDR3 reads CASSLGQGVFNEQFF. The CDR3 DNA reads TGTGCCAGCAGCCTCGGACAGGGGGTATTCAATGAGCAGTTCTTC.

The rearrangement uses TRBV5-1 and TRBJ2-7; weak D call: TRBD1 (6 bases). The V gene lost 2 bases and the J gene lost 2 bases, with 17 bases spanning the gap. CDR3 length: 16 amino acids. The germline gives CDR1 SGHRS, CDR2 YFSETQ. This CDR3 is CASSFLLETGPYEQYF. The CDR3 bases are TGCGCCAGCAGCTTTCTCCTGGAGACAGGACCCTACGAGCAGTACTTC.

In nucleotides, the CDR3 is TGTGCCAGCAGCTTAGGGGGGCAGCGCAATCAGCCCCAGCATTTT. Protein: CASSLGGQRNQPQHF. The rearrangement uses TRBV13 and TRBJ1-5; D possibly corresponds to TRBD1 (5 bases). V dropped 0 bases and J dropped 2 bases, with 8 bases sitting between them. The CDR3 runs 15 residues. Germline V CDR1 and CDR2: PRHDT, FYEKMQ (reference sequence).

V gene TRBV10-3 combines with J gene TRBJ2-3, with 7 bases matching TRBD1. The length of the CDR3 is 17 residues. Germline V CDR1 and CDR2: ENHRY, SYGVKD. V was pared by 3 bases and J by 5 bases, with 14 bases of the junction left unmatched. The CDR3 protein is CAISDPPSPGGEDTQYF. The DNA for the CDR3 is TGTGCCATCAGTGATCCCCCCTCGCCAGGGGGTGAAGATACGCAGTATTTT.

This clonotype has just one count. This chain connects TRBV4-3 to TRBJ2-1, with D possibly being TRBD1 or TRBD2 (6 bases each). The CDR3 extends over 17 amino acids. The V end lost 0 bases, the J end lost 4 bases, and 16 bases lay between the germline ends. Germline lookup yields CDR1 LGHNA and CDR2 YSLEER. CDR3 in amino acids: CASSQDGLGGRYNEQFF. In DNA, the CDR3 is TGCGCCAGCAGCCAAGATGGTCTTGGGGGGCGGTACAATGAGCAGTTCTTC.

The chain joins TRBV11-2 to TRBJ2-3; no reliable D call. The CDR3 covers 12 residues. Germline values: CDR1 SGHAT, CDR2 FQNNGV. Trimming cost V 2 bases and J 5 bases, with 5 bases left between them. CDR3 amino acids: CASSLSRDTQYF. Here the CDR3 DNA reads TGTGCCAGCAGCTTAAGCCGAGATACGCAGTATTTT.

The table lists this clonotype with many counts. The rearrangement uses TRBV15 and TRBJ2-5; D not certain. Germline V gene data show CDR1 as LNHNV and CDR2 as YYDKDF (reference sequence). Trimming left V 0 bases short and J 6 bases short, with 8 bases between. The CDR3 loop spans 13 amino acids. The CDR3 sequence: CATSREGWKTQYF. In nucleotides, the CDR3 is TGTGCCACCAGCAGAGAGGGATGGAAGACCCAGTACTTC.

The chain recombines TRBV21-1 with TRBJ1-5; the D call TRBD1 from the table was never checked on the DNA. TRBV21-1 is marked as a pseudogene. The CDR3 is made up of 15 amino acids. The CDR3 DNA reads TGTGCCAGCAGAAGACTCCTTGCGATGGGGGAGCCCCAGCATTTT. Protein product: CASRRLLAMGEPQHF.

The CDR3 loop reads CASSPNPAGTGEGQPQHF. The CDR3 region has the DNA TGTGCCAGCAGCCCCAACCCCGCGGGGACAGGGGAAGGACAGCCCCAGCATTTT. The chain joins TRBV7-6 to TRBJ1-5; TRBD1 matches at 10 bases. V lost 5 bases to trimming and J lost 7 bases; unmatched junction nucleotides: 17. CDR3 length equals 18 residues. Germline V gene lookup returns CDR1 SGHVS and CDR2 FNYEAQ.

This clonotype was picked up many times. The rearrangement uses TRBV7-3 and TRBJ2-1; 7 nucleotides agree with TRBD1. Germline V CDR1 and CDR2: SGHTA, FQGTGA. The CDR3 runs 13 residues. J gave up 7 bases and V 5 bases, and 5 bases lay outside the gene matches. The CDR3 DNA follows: TGTGCCAGCAGCCAGTACAGGGGTAATGAGCAGTTCTTC. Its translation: CASSQYRGNEQFF. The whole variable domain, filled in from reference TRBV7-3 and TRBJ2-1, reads GAGVSQTPSNKVTEKGKYVELRCDPISGHTALYWYRQSLGQGPEFLIYFQGTGAADDSGLPNDRFFAVRPEGSVSTLKIQRTERGDSAVYLCASSQYRGNEQFFGPGTRLTVL.

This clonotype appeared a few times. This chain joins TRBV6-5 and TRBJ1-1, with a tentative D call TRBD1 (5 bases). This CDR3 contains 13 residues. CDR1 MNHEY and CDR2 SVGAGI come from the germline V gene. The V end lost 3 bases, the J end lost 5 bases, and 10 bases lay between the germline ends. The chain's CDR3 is CASSYRDQTEAFF. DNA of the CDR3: TGTGCCAGCAGTTATCGGGACCAGACTGAAGCTTTCTTT.

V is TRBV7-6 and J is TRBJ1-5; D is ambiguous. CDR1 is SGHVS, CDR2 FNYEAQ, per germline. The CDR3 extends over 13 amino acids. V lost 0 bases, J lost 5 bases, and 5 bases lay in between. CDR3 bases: TGTGCCAGCAGCTTAGCTGCATATCAGCCCCAGCATTTT. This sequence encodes CASSLAAYQPQHF.

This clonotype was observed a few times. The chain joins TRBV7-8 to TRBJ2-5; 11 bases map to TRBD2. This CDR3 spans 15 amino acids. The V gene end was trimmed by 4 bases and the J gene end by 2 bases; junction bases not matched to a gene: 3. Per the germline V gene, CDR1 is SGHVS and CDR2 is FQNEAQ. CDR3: CASSSRLAGQETQYF. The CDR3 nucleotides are TGTGCCAGCAGCTCCCGACTAGCGGGGCAAGAGACCCAGTACTTC.

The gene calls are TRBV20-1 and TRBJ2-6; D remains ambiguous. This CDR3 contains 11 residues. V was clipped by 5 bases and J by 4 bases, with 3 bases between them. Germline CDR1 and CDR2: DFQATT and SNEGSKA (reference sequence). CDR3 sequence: CSASGANVLTF. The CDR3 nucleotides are TGCAGTGCTTCAGGGGCCAACGTCCTGACTTTC.